These 12 T cell receptor beta chains came from one sample sequenced in a study of blood T cell repertoires in COVID-19. Assay: immunoSEQ multiplex PCR; the TCRdb copy retains only in-frame clones and omits some. The table shows fewer than 350,000 clones, with 86% occurring only once. The sequencing input was peripheral blood. Receptor source: a woman aged 70-85 years with COVID-19, enrolled during active disease.

The J gene is TRBJ1-3, the V gene TRBV19; no firm D call. The V gene lost 7 bases and the J gene lost 0 bases, with 7 bases spanning the gap. The germline V gene has CDR1 LNHDA and CDR2 SQIVND (reference sequence). CDR3 length: 13 residues. This chain's CDR3 is CASNPNSGNTIYF. CDR3 DNA sequence: TGTGCCAGTAATCCCAACTCTGGAAACACCATATATTTT.

The V gene is TRBV6-5, the J gene TRBJ1-1; no clear D. The CDR3 consists of 14 residues. The V gene lost 7 bases and the J gene lost 0 bases, with 12 bases spanning the gap. Germline CDR1 and CDR2: MNHEY and SVGAGI. CDR3 in amino acids: CASTPQMLNTEAFF. CDR3 coding DNA: TGTGCCAGCACCCCACAGATGCTGAACACTGAAGCTTTCTTT.

This chain joins TRBV6-5 and TRBJ1-4; the D gene is possibly TRBD1 (6 bases). The CDR3 loop spans 15 amino acids. Trimming left V 3 bases short and J 8 bases short, with 16 bases between. Per germline, CDR1 MNHEY and CDR2 SVGAGI. CDR3 amino acids: CASSYHRDGREKLFF. Written as DNA, the CDR3 is TGTGCCAGCAGTTATCACAGGGACGGTCGGGAAAAACTGTTTTTT.

The gene calls are TRBV5-8 and TRBJ1-2; D is perhaps TRBD1 (6 bases). CDR1 and CDR2 from the germline V gene are SGHTS and YDEGEE. V was clipped by 1 base and J by 12 bases, with 19 bases between them. This CDR3 comprises 14 residues. The CDR3 protein is CASSLRSAGESHTF. The CDR3 bases are TGTGCCAGCAGCTTGAGGTCTGCAGGGGAAAGTCACACCTTC.

In this sample, this clone turned up once. This chain joins TRBV7-9 and TRBJ1-2; 7 bases align to TRBD1. This CDR3 region has 13 residues. Trimming took 4 bases from V and 10 from J; bases not matched to a gene: 9. From germline, CDR1 is SEHNR and CDR2 FQNEAQ (reference sequence). The CDR3 reads CASSSWDSWFYTF. CDR3 nucleotide sequence: TGTGCCAGCAGCTCGTGGGACAGCTGGTTCTACACCTTC.

V usage is TRBV7-2 and J usage is TRBJ2-6; D may be TRBD2 (6 bases). Germline CDR1 SGHTA, CDR2 FQGNSA. The CDR3 is 16 residues long. With 0 bases removed from V and 4 bases from J, the gap between germline ends came to 10 bases. In DNA form, the CDR3 reads TGTGCCAGCAGCTTAGCGCGGGGTATCGGGGCCAACGTCCTGACTTTC. As protein: CASSLARGIGANVLTF.

This chain joins TRBV28 and TRBJ1-2; 9 bases map to TRBD1. Germline V lookup: CDR1 MDHEN, CDR2 SYDVKM. The CDR3 totals 15 residues. Germline trimming cut 8 bases from V and 7 bases from J; bases unmatched to any gene: 14. The CDR3 DNA reads as TGTGCCAGCTACGTACAGGGGGCAGCTGGGAGTGGCTACACCTTC. Protein product: CASYVQGAAGSGYTF.

The gene calls are TRBV7-9 and TRBJ2-7, with D tentatively TRBD1 (5 bases). This CDR3 region has 13 residues. The V and J ends lost 5 bases and 5 bases respectively, with 13 bases between them. Germline V gene lookup returns CDR1 SEHNR and CDR2 FQNEAQ (reference sequence). The CDR3 bases are TGTGCCAGCAGCCCCCAGGGTAGCCACGAGCAGTACTTC. Translated, it gives CASSPQGSHEQYF.

The CDR3 sequence: CASSLRTGSNTGELFF. CDR3 coding DNA: TGTGCCAGCAGCCTTCGGACAGGGTCGAACACCGGGGAGCTGTTTTTT. The chain has TRBV14 and TRBJ2-2, with 8 bases identical to TRBD1. Germline assignment: CDR1 SGHDN and CDR2 FVKESK. J gave up 0 bases and V 4 bases, and 4 bases lay outside the gene matches. This CDR3 spans 16 amino acids.

The CDR3 sequence: CASSFGRVAYEQYF. The CDR3 coding sequence is TGTGCCAGCAGCTTCGGCAGGGTGGCCTACGAGCAGTACTTC. This chain links TRBV7-9 with TRBJ2-7; possibly TRBD1 for D (5 bases). The CDR3 covers 14 residues. Germline-derived CDR1 and CDR2 are SEHNR and FQNEAQ (reference sequence). With 3 bases removed from V and 2 bases from J, the gap between germline ends came to 11 bases.

This clone was seen once. V gene TRBV3-1 (or the pseudogene TRBV3-2) combines with J gene TRBJ2-1; 12 bases align to TRBD2. V shed 4 bases and J 5 bases; nucleotides not matched to a gene: 3. The germline V gene has CDR1 LGHDT and CDR2 YNNKEL (reference sequence). This CDR3 has 15 amino acids. The CDR3 coding sequence is TGTGCCAGCAGCCCCCGGACTAGCGGGGACAATGAGCAGTTCTTC. Amino acid sequence: CASSPRTSGDNEQFF.

This rearrangement joins TRBV7-9 to TRBJ2-3, with 15 bases identical to TRBD2. The CDR3 covers 17 residues. Germline V gives CDR1 SEHNR, CDR2 FQNEAQ (reference sequence). The ends lost 5 bases at V and 5 bases at J; junction bases unmatched: 8. CDR3 sequence reads: CASSLWTSGGARDTQYF. CDR3 DNA sequence: TGTGCCAGCAGCCTATGGACTAGCGGGGGGGCAAGAGATACGCAGTATTTT.